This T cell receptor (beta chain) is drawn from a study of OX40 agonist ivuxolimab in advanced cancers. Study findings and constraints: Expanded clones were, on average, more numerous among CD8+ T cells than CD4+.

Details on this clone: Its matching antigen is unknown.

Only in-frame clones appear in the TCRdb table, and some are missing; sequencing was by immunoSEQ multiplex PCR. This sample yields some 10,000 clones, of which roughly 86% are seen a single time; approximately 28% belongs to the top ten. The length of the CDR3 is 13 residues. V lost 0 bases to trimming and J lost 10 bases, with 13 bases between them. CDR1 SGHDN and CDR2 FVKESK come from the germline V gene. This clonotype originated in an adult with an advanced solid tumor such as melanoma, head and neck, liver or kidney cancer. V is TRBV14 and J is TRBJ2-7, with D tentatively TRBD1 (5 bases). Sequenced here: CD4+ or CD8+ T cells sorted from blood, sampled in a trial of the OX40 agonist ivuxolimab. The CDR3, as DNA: TGTGCCAGCAGCCAAGATCTAGGGGATTTTCAGTACTTC. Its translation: CASSQDLGDFQYF.